This T cell receptor (beta chain) comes out of a study of post-analysis software for immune sequencing data. Germline-derived CDR1 and CDR2 are MNHEY and SVGEGT. The CDR3 is 14 residues long. V was trimmed by 6 bases and J by 6 bases, leaving 15 bases between them. This clonotype was seen at least ten times. As yet, its antigen is unknown. The authors incorporated unique molecular identifiers into the TCR beta cDNA libraries. Each CDR3 protein gets one entry after TCRdb re-called the PCR reads with MiXCR. The sample holds a few hundred thousand distinct CDR3 sequences, 35% to 40% seen once. Study-level points and caveats: TRBV segments more frequent in patients than in controls numbered about five and included TRBV5-6, TRBV5-1 and TRBV20-1.

The chain recombines TRBV6-2 or TRBV6-3 with TRBJ1-5, with D possibly being TRBD1 (5 bases). The receptor's source is a girl aged 10-17 years with multiple sclerosis. Sequencing was carried out using blood. Here the CDR3 reads CASSRTPGGQPQHF. CDR3 sequence (DNA): TGTGCCAGCAGCCGGACACCGGGCGGTCAGCCCCAGCATTTT.